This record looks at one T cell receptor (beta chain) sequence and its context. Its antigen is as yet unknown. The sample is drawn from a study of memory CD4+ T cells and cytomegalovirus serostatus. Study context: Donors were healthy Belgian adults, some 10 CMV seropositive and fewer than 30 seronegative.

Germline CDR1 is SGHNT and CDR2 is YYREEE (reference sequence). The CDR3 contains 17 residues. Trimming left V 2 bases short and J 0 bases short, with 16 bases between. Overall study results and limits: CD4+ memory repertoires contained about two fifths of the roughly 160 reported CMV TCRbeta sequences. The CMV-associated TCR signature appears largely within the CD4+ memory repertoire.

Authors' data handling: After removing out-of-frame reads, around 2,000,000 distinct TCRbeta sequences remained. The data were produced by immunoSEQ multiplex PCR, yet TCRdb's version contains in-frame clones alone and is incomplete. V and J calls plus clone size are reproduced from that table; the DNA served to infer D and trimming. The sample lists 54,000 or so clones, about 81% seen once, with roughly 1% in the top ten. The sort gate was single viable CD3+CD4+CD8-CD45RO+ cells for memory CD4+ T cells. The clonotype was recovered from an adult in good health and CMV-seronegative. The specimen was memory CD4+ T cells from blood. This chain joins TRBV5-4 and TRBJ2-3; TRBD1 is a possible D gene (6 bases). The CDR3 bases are TGTGCCAGCAGCTTTTTCTTAGGGGGACCAAGCACAGATACGCAGTATTTT. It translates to CASSFFLGGPSTDTQYF.